Shown below are 11 T cell receptor beta chains from a single sample sequenced in a study of blood T cell repertoires in COVID-19. Measured with immunoSEQ multiplex PCR; TCRdb has only the in-frame clones, and not every one. In the table there are about 110,000 clones, 88% of which are singletons. Sample: peripheral blood. Receptors originate from a human donor in a cohort sampled during active COVID-19.

This chain uses TRBV6-4 with TRBJ1-1; D is unresolved. Germline CDR1 is MRHNA and CDR2 is SNTAGT. The V end lost 4 bases, the J end lost 6 bases, and 6 bases lay between the germline ends. This CDR3 is 11 amino acids long. In DNA form, the CDR3 reads TGTGCCAGCAGTGCGGGAGCTGAAGCTTTCTTT. Translation: CASSAGAEAFF.

Here the CDR3 DNA reads TGTGCCAGCAGACCGGGAGCGCAAAGGGGCTCAATGGGCCACGAGCAGTACTTC. Protein sequence: CASRPGAQRGSMGHEQYF. The chain carries TRBV2 and TRBJ2-7; perhaps TRBD2 as D (6 bases). Per germline, CDR1 SNHLY and CDR2 FYNNEI. Trimming stripped 6 bases from V and 5 bases from J, with 29 bases between. This CDR3 comprises 18 residues.

A few counts support this clone. The V call is TRBV29-1, the J call TRBJ2-3; 8 positions match TRBD1. Germline-derived CDR1 and CDR2 are SQVTM and ANQGSEA. The CDR3 has 12 amino acids. V lost 6 bases to trimming and J lost 3 bases; unmatched junction nucleotides: 2. As DNA, the CDR3 is TGCAGCGTGGACAGGGAGACAGATACGCAGTATTTT. The encoded protein is CSVDRETDTQYF.

The chain has TRBV9 and TRBJ1-2, with D possibly TRBD1 on 5 matching bases. The CDR3 sequence is 16 residues long. V was shortened by 3 bases and J by 3 bases, with 18 bases between the two germline ends. Germline V gives CDR1 SGDLS, CDR2 YYNGEE. CDR3 sequence: CASSAPGNRNDYGYTF. For the CDR3, the DNA is TGTGCCAGCAGCGCCCCAGGGAATAGGAATGACTATGGCTACACCTTC.

This clone has just one count. V usage is TRBV19 and J usage is TRBJ1-6; 9 bases map to TRBD1. V shed 5 bases and J 10 bases; nucleotides not matched to a gene: 6. This CDR3 comprises 14 residues. Germline V gives CDR1 LNHDA, CDR2 SQIVND (reference sequence). The CDR3: CASSLGQGGSPLHF. The CDR3 region has the DNA TGTGCCAGTAGTTTGGGACAGGGTGGCTCACCCCTCCACTTT.

The chain combines TRBV14 with TRBJ2-7; 12 bases agree with TRBD2. This CDR3 contains 14 residues. Germline CDR1 and CDR2: SGHDN and FVKESK. J was trimmed by 1 base and V by 6 bases; bases with no gene match: 1. CDR3 region: CASRLAGGSYEQYF. CDR3 sequence (DNA): TGTGCCAGCAGACTAGCGGGAGGATCCTACGAGCAGTACTTC.

The chain links TRBV30 to TRBJ2-7, with TRBD2 identical over 7 bases. CDR3 length: 14 amino acids. The ends lost 8 bases at V and 2 bases at J; junction bases unmatched: 12. CDR1 is GTSNPN and CDR2 is SVGIG in the germline V gene (reference sequence). CDR3 nucleotide sequence: TGTGCCGGGTCGGGCGGGAGAGCAACCTACGAGCAGTACTTC. Translated: CAGSGGRATYEQYF.

The rearrangement uses TRBV6-5 and TRBJ1-1; 9 bases agree with TRBD1. V was pared by 6 bases and J by 7 bases, with 6 bases of the junction left unmatched. The CDR3 is 13 amino acids. CDR1 is MNHEY, CDR2 SVGAGI, per germline. The CDR3 nucleotides read TGTGCCAGCAGCCACAGGGGGCGCGTTGAAGCTTTCTTT. Residues: CASSHRGRVEAFF.

About this clone: Other DNA sequences in this sample translate to the same CDR3. The gene calls are TRBV6-1 and TRBJ1-2; no reliable D call. Germline CDR1 reads MNHNS; CDR2 reads SASEGT. The CDR3 is made up of 13 amino acids. The V and J ends lost 1 base and 2 bases respectively, with 5 bases between them. The CDR3: CASSEGQNYGYTF. The CDR3 DNA is TGTGCCAGCAGTGAAGGTCAGAACTATGGCTACACCTTC.

The V gene is TRBV6-5, the J gene TRBJ1-4; 7 bases agree with TRBD1. Germline V gene sequence: CDR1 MNHEY, CDR2 SVGAGI. CDR3 size: 15 residues. J gave up 4 bases and V 2 bases, and 4 bases lay outside the gene matches. The CDR3 loop reads CASSYGDRLNEKLFF. The CDR3 nucleotides read TGTGCCAGCAGTTACGGGGACAGACTTAATGAAAAACTGTTTTTT.

The V and J genes are TRBV18 and TRBJ1-6, with D perhaps matching TRBD1 (5 bases). V dropped 0 bases and J dropped 7 bases, with 13 bases sitting between them. Germline loops: CDR1 KGHSH, CDR2 LQKENI. The CDR3 covers 16 residues. The DNA of the CDR3 is TGTGCCAGCTCACCACCGGAGTCCTCAGGGAATTCACCCCTCCACTTT. Its translation is CASSPPESSGNSPLHF.